A single sample is the source of the 3 T cell receptor beta chains below, sequenced in a study of chemoradiotherapy in HPV16-positive cancers. Some clones are missing from TCRdb's copy, which holds only in-frame ones; the method was immunoSEQ multiplex PCR. The sample has about 11,000 clones, roughly 71% seen once; the top ten hold 7% to 8%. The specimen was collected from a patient who underwent chemoradiotherapy. The receptors come from a human donor with HPV-associated anogenital cancer.

The rearrangement uses TRBV30 and TRBJ2-3; possibly TRBD2 for D (5 bases). Trimming left V 3 bases short and J 2 bases short, with 9 bases between. Germline V gene lookup returns CDR1 GTSNPN and CDR2 SVGIG (reference sequence). The CDR3 is made up of 13 amino acids. The CDR3: CAWSSGFTDTQYF. The CDR3 DNA is TGTGCCTGGAGCTCGGGGTTCACAGATACGCAGTATTTT.

This clone rates as large (0.1 to 1%). The chain combines TRBV4-3 with TRBJ2-7; 7 bases align to TRBD2. The CDR3 runs to 17 residues. V was clipped by 2 bases and J by 7 bases; unmatched bases: 17. CDR1 and CDR2 from the germline V gene are LGHNA and YSLEER. CDR3 in amino acids: CASSQTYRGTTSGEQYF. DNA of the CDR3: TGCGCCAGCAGCCAAACGTATCGGGGGACTACCTCGGGGGAGCAGTACTTC.

The J gene is TRBJ2-5, the V gene TRBV4-1, with 13 nucleotides matching TRBD2. V lost 1 base, J lost 5 bases, and 4 bases stayed unmatched. The CDR3 consists of 16 residues. Germline CDR1 and CDR2: MGHRA and YSYEKL. CDR3 DNA: TGCGCCAGCAGCCAAGGACTAGCGGGAGGTTGGGAGACCCAGTACTTC. Its protein is CASSQGLAGGWETQYF.